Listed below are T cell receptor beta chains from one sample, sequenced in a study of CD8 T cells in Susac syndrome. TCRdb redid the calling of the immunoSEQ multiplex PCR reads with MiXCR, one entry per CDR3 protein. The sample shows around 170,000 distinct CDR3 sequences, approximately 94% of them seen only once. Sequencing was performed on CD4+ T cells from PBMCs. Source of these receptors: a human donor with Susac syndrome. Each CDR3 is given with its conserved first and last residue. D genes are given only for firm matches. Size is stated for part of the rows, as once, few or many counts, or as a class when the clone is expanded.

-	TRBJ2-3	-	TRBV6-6	CASSSKASGTDTQYF	TGTGCCAGCAGTAGCAAAGCTAGCGGCACAGATACGCAGTATTTT
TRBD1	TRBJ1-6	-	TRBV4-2	CASRGQNNSPLHF	TGTGCCAGCAGGGGACAGAATAATTCACCCCTCCACTTT
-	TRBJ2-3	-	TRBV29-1	CSALSAGRRDMQYF	TGCAGCGCCCTGAGTGCAGGGCGCAGGGATATGCAGTATTTT
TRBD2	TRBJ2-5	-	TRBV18	CASSPQLAGQGTETQYF	TGTGCCAGCTCACCACAGCTAGCGGGCCAAGGCACGGAGACCCAGTACTTC
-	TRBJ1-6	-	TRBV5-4	CASSSGTPGFPLHF	TGTGCCAGCAGCTCCGGGACCCCAGGATTTCCCCTCCACTTT
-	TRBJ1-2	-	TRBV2	CASKEGYTF	TGTGCCAGCAAGGAAGGCTACACCTTC
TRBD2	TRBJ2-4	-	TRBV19	CASSGTSGEGIQYF	TGTGCCAGTAGTGGGACTAGCGGGGAAGGGATTCAGTACTTC
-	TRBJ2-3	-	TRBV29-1	CSVGLGSSDTQYF	TGCAGCGTTGGCCTCGGGAGCTCAGATACGCAGTATTTT
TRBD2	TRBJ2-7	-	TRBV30	CAWSRGTSASVSYEQYF	TGTGCCTGGAGTCGCGGGACTAGCGCGAGCGTTTCCTACGAGCAGTACTTC
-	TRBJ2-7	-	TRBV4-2	CASSQDPREIIYEQYF	TGTGCCAGCAGCCAAGACCCACGGGAAATCATTTACGAGCAGTACTTC
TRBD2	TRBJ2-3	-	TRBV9	CASTAGTRGDTQYF	TGTGCCAGCACCGCCGGGACTAGAGGAGATACGCAGTATTTT
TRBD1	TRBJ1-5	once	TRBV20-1	CSARARDRFYF	TGCAGTGCTAGGGCCCGGGACAGGTTTTATTTT
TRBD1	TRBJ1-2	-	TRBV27	CASSVDRVNYGYTF	TGTGCCAGCAGTGTGGACAGGGTTAACTATGGCTACACCTTC
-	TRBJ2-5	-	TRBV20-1	CSARDPVETQYF	TGCAGTGCTAGAGATCCAGTAGAGACCCAGTACTTC
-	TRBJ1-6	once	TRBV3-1	CASSHGTINSPLHF	TGTGCCAGCAGCCATGGGACAATAAATTCACCCCTCCACTTT
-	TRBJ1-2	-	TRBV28	CASISLGVGYTF	TGTGCCAGCATTAGTTTAGGGGTTGGCTACACCTTC
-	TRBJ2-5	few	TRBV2	CASGSETQYF	TGTGCCAGCGGGTCGGAGACCCAGTACTTC
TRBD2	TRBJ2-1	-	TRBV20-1	CSASTPGGGRRNEQFF	TGCAGTGCTTCTACTCCGGGCGGGGGACGCCGTAATGAGCAGTTCTTC
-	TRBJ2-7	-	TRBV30	CAWSVLQGYHEQYF	TGTGCCTGGAGTGTACTCCAGGGGTATCACGAGCAGTACTTC
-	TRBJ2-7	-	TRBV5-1	CASSPNPGRYEQYF	TGCGCCAGCAGCCCCAATCCGGGTCGGTACGAGCAGTACTTC
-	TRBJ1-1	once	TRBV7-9	CASSPPEWGTNTEAFF	TGTGCCAGCTCGCCCCCCGAGTGGGGAACGAACACTGAAGCTTTCTTT
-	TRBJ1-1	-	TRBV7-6	CASSFHISEAFF	TGTGCCAGCAGCTTCCACATTTCGGAAGCTTTCTTT
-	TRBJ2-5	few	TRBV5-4	CASSLGPGSQETQYF	TGTGCCAGCAGCTTGGGTCCGGGGAGTCAAGAGACCCAGTACTTC
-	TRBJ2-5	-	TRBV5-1	CASSPTGNRGTQYF	TGCGCCAGCAGCCCTACAGGGAACCGCGGGACCCAGTACTTC
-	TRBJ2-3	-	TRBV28	CASSLRGTRTSTDTQYF	TGTGCCAGCAGTTTACGGGGGACGCGAACTAGCACAGATACGCAGTATTTT
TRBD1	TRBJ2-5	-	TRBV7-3	CASSLGTGQGKETQYF	TGTGCCAGCAGCTTAGGGACGGGACAGGGAAAAGAGACCCAGTACTTC
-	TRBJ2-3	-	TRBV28	CASSSPAGPGADTQYF	TGTGCCAGCAGTTCCCCGGCCGGGCCGGGGGCCGATACGCAGTATTTT
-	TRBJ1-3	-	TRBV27	CASSPGLPGNTIYF	TGTGCCAGCAGTCCAGGGTTGCCCGGAAACACCATATATTTT
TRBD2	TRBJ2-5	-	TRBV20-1	CSASILAGRQETQYF	TGCAGTGCTAGTATCTTAGCGGGGCGGCAAGAGACCCAGTACTTC
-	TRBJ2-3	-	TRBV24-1	CATSDLQGAVRDTQYF	TGTGCCACCAGTGATTTGCAGGGAGCCGTTCGGGATACGCAGTATTTT
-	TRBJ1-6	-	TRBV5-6	CASTLGPGVSPLHF	TGTGCCAGCACCTTAGGGCCGGGTGTCTCACCCCTCCACTTT
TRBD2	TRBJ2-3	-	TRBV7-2	CASSRQSGGAGTDTQYF	TGTGCCAGCAGCCGCCAAAGCGGGGGGGCCGGGACAGATACGCAGTATTTT
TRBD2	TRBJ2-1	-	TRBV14	CASSARLASGGHNEQFF	TGTGCCAGCAGCGCAAGGTTGGCTAGCGGGGGTCACAATGAGCAGTTCTTC